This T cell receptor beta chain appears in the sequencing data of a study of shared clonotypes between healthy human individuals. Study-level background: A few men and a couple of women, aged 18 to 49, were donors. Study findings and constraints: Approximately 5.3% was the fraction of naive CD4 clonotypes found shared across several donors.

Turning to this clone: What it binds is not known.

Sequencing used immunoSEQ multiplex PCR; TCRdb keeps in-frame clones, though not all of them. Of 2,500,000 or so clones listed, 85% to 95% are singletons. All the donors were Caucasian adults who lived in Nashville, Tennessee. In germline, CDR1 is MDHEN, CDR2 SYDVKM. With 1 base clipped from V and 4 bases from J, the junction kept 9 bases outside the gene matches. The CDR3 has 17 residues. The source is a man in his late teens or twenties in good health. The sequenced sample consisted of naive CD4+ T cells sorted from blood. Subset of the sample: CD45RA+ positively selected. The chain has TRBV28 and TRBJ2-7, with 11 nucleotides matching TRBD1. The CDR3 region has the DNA TGTGCCAGCAGTTTATCTCGGTGGGGACAGGGGGAATACGAGCAGTACTTC. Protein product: CASSLSRWGQGEYEQYF.